This T cell receptor beta chain was recorded in a study of T cell changes during pregnancy in multiple sclerosis. The CDR3 extends over 15 amino acids. V shed 6 bases, J shed 3 bases, and the junction held 4 bases outside the gene matches. Germline loops: CDR1 LNHDA, CDR2 SQIVND (reference sequence). Generated by immunoSEQ multiplex PCR, the TCRdb table keeps only in-frame clones and is missing some. The sample has about 81,000 clones, less than 95% seen once; the top ten hold roughly 2.5%. The chain employs TRBV19 and TRBJ2-3; 12 bases are shared with TRBD2. The sequenced sample was peripheral blood, obtained in the third trimester of pregnancy. The clonotype comes from a female donor with multiple sclerosis, enrolled in a pregnancy study. CDR3 bases: TGTGCCAGTAGGCGGACTAGCGGGGTGACAGATACGCAGTATTTT. This gives the protein CASRRTSGVTDTQYF.